The source of this TCR beta chain is a study of T cell responses to AZD1222 COVID-19 vaccine. The CDR3 is 18 residues long. Germline CDR1 SGHDN, CDR2 FVKESK. V was cut by 1 base and J by 6 bases, with 22 bases left in between. Details on this clone: Its target is unknown.

Clones were sequenced by immunoSEQ multiplex PCR, and TCRdb holds only the in-frame ones, with some missing. The table shows 100,000 or so clones, with about 86% occurring only once. The study's findings and limits: Spike-specific TCRs gained breadth and depth after people received two AZD1222 doses. Baseline testing showed seropositivity in only five to seven AZD1222 recipients. Possibly, clonal diversity was underestimated; donors were largely white British and included more females.

The sample was peripheral blood, taken on day 0 of AZD1222 vaccination. The TCR originated in an adult in good health. The genes are TRBV14 and TRBJ1-5, with D possibly being TRBD1 (6 bases). CDR3 loop: CASSQGAGAHPPSQPQHF. The CDR3 DNA sequence: TGTGCCAGCAGCCAAGGGGCGGGGGCGCATCCGCCAAGTCAGCCCCAGCATTTT.